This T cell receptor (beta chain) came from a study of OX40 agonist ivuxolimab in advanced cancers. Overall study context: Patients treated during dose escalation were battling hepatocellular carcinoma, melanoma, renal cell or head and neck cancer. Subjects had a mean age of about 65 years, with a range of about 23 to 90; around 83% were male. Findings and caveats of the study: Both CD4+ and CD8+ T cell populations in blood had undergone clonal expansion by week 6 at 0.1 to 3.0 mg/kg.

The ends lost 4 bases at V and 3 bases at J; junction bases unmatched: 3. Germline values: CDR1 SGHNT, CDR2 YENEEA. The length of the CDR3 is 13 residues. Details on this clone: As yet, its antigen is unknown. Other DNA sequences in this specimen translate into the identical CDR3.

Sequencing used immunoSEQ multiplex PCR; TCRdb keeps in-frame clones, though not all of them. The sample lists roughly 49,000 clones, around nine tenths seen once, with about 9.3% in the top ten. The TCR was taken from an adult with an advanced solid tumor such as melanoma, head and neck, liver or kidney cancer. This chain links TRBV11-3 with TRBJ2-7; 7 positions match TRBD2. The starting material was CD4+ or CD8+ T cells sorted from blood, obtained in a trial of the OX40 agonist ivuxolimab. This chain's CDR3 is CASSSREGYEQYF. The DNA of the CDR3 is TGTGCCAGCAGCTCGAGGGAGGGCTACGAGCAGTACTTC.